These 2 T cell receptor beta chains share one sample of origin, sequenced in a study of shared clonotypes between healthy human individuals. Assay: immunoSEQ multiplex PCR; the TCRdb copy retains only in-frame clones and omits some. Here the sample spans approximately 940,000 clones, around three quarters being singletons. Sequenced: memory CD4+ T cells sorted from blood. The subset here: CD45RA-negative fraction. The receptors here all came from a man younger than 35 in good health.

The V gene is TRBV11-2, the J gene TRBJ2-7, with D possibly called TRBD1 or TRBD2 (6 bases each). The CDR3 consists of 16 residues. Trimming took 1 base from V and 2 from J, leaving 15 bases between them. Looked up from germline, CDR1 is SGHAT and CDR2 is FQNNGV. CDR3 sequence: CASSLVGGGTTYEQYF. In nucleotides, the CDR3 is TGTGCCAGCAGCTTAGTTGGAGGGGGTACAACCTACGAGCAGTACTTC.

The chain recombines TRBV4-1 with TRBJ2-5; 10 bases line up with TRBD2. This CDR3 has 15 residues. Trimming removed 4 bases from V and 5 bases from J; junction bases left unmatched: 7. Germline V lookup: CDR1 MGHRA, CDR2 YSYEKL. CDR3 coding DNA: TGCGCCAGCAGCCCCCCAGCGGGGGGGCACGAGACCCAGTACTTC. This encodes CASSPPAGGHETQYF.